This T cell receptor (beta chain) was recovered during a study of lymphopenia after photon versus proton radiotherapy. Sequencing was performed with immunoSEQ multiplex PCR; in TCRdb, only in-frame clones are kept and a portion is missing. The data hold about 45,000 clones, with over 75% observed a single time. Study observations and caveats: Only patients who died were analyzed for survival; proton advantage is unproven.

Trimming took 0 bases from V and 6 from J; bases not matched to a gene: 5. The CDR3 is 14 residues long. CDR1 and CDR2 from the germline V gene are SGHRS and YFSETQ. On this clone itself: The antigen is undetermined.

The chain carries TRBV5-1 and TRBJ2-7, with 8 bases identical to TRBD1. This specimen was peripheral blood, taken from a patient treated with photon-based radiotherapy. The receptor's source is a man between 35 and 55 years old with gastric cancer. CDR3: CASSLVDRVGEQYF. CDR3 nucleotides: TGCGCCAGCAGCTTGGTGGACAGGGTTGGCGAGCAGTACTTC.